This passage covers 23 T cell receptor beta chains from one sample sequenced in a study of blood T cells in healthy people across ages. Alongside a J-beta primer mix, a sample-barcoded 5' primer served in a second PCR lasting 7 to 11 cycles. Each CDR3 protein gets one entry after TCRdb re-called the 5' RACE reads with MiXCR. The sample yields around 620,000 distinct CDR3 sequences, 27% seen once. The sequencing input was blood. The receptors derive from a woman between 65 and 79 years old in good health.

The chain links TRBV7-2 to TRBJ1-5, with D possibly being TRBD1 (6 bases). The CDR3 has 14 residues. Trimming removed 6 bases from V and 3 bases from J, with 12 bases in between. Germline values: CDR1 SGHTA, CDR2 FQGNSA. The CDR3 region is CASSPGGHNQPQHF. The CDR3 bases are TGTGCCAGCAGTCCCGGGGGACACAATCAGCCCCAGCATTTT.

Many counts were recorded for this clonotype. The J gene is TRBJ2-3, the V gene TRBV5-1; D not certain. The CDR3 runs to 13 residues. The V gene lost 0 bases and the J gene lost 3 bases, with 5 bases spanning the gap. Germline CDR1 and CDR2: SGHRS and YFSETQ. The CDR3 protein is CASSLDSTDTQYF. For the CDR3, the DNA is TGCGCCAGCAGCTTGGACTCAACAGATACGCAGTATTTT.

The V and J genes are TRBV6-2 or TRBV6-3 and TRBJ2-5; tentative D call: TRBD1 (6 bases). This CDR3 has 13 residues. V was pared by 8 bases and J by 1 base, with 11 bases between. Germline CDR1 reads MNHEY; CDR2 reads SVGEGT. In nucleotides, the CDR3 is TGTGCCAGCCAAGGACAGTTCCAAGAGACCCAGTACTTC. Translated: CASQGQFQETQYF.

V is TRBV4-3 and J is TRBJ2-1, with a weak D call TRBD1 (6 bases). This CDR3 spans 16 amino acids. The ends were cut back, 1 base at V and 9 bases at J, with 19 bases in the middle. The germline V gene encodes CDR1 LGHNA and CDR2 YSLEER. The CDR3: CASSQGGTRPLVEQFF. In nucleotides, the CDR3 is TGCGCCAGCAGCCAAGGGGGGACACGGCCCCTAGTTGAGCAGTTCTTC.

J is TRBJ2-5 and V is TRBV9; D call uncertain. V lost 0 bases to trimming and J lost 4 bases, with 10 bases between them. The CDR3 contains 14 residues. Germline CDR1 SGDLS, CDR2 YYNGEE. The CDR3 DNA is TGTGCCAGCAGCGTAGGGCGAGCGACAGAGACCCAGTACTTC. Translation: CASSVGRATETQYF.

The table lists this clonotype with many counts. The chain joins TRBV7-3 to TRBJ2-5; D assignment may be TRBD1 or TRBD2 (5 bases each). This CDR3 contains 13 residues. Germline V lookup: CDR1 SGHTA, CDR2 FQGTGA. V lost 5 bases and J lost 5, with 12 bases in between. CDR3 coding DNA: TGTGCCAGCAGCCCCGGGACCTTGGAGACCCAGTACTTC. Translated, it gives CASSPGTLETQYF.

The chain carries TRBV6-1 and TRBJ1-1; 7 bases fit TRBD1. CDR3 length: 16 amino acids. V lost 6 bases, J lost 10 bases, and 20 bases stayed unmatched. From germline, CDR1 is MNHNS and CDR2 SASEGT. The CDR3 protein is CASSPSRGRALPGAFF. DNA of the CDR3: TGTGCCAGCAGCCCATCCAGGGGGAGGGCTCTACCAGGAGCTTTCTTT.

V usage is TRBV20-1 and J usage is TRBJ1-6; TRBD1 is a possible D gene (5 bases). Germline values: CDR1 DFQATT, CDR2 SNEGSKA (reference sequence). The CDR3 has 13 residues. Trimming took 1 base from V and 7 from J, leaving 8 bases between them. Written as DNA, the CDR3 is TGCAGTGCTAGAGGGGACCGCAATTCACCCCTCCACTTT. This sequence encodes CSARGDRNSPLHF.

This clonotype was observed a handful of times. J is TRBJ2-5 and V is TRBV20-1, with TRBD2 matching over 8 bases. The J call may be mistaken, given a closer DNA end match to TRBJ2-1. Germline CDR1 is DFQATT and CDR2 is SNEGSKA (reference sequence). The CDR3 has 13 residues. The CDR3: CSALSLAGNEQFF. CDR3 nucleotides: TGCAGTGCTCTATCGTTAGCGGGAAATGAGCAGTTCTTC.

The rearrangement uses TRBV20-1 and TRBJ1-5, with no clear D. CDR3 size: 15 residues. Germline V gene lookup returns CDR1 DFQATT and CDR2 SNEGSKA (reference sequence). V gave up 3 bases and J gave up 2 bases, with 14 bases separating them. CDR3 region: CSASTTSTGNQPQHF. The CDR3 DNA follows: TGCAGTGCTAGTACCACTTCGACGGGCAATCAGCCCCAGCATTTT.

This sequence joins TRBV20-1 and TRBJ1-2, with 9 bases aligning to TRBD1. The CDR3 runs to 13 residues. Germline CDR1 and CDR2: DFQATT and SNEGSKA (reference sequence). V lost 6 bases and J lost 8; bases outside the gene matches: 10. The CDR3 coding sequence is TGCAGTGCCTATCCCGGGACAGGGAAAGGCTACACCTTC. Translated, it gives CSAYPGTGKGYTF.

This clonotype showed up just a few times. V and J are TRBV27 and TRBJ1-2; perhaps TRBD1 as D (5 bases). This CDR3 spans 15 amino acids. Looked up from germline, CDR1 is MNHEY and CDR2 is SMNVEV (reference sequence). Trimming took off 3 bases at V and 3 bases at J, with 14 bases between the two ends. The CDR3 spells CASSFPGPWDYGYTF. CDR3 in DNA: TGTGCCAGCAGTTTCCCGGGACCCTGGGACTATGGCTACACCTTC.

V gene TRBV20-1 combines with J gene TRBJ1-2; TRBD1 matches 7 bases. There are 13 residues in the CDR3. Looked up from germline, CDR1 is DFQATT and CDR2 is SNEGSKA (reference sequence). The junction had 8 bases not matched to a gene; V was cut back by 4 bases and J by 6 bases. Here the CDR3 reads CSATDRARDGYTF. CDR3 coding DNA: TGCAGTGCTACAGACAGGGCCCGAGATGGCTACACCTTC.

This clonotype was seen only a few times. J is TRBJ2-5 and V is TRBV6-6; D remains ambiguous. Gene TRBJ2-1 matches the end of the DNA better, so the J call may be wrong. The CDR3 runs 11 residues. The germline V gene has CDR1 MNHNY and CDR2 SVGAGI (reference sequence). CDR3 loop: CASSYQNEQFF. Written as DNA, the CDR3 is TGTGCCAGCAGTTACCAGAATGAGCAGTTCTTC.

The sample holds one count of this clonotype. The chain combines TRBV7-8 with TRBJ1-2, with D hard to call. Germline CDR1 SGHVS, CDR2 FQNEAQ. Trimming left V 1 base short and J 4 bases short, with 7 bases between. CDR3 size: 13 residues. This CDR3 is CASSLEHLYGYTF. CDR3 DNA sequence: TGTGCCAGCAGCTTAGAACACCTCTATGGCTACACCTTC. The complete variable domain, with remaining parts taken from reference TRBV7-8 and TRBJ1-2, reads GAGVSQSPRYKVAKRGQDVALRCDPISGHVSLFWYQQALGQGPEFLTYFQNEAQLDKSGLPSDRFFAERPEGSVSTLKIQRTQQEDSAVYLCASSLEHLYGYTFGSGTRLTVV.

This sequence joins TRBV6-5 and TRBJ2-1; D may correspond to TRBD1 or TRBD2 (7 bases each). The CDR3 loop spans 13 amino acids. V lost 5 bases and J 9 bases, leaving 14 bases between the germline ends. CDR1 is MNHEY, CDR2 SVGAGI, per germline. The CDR3 DNA reads TGTGCCAGCAGTACCATCAGGGGGGGTGAGCAGTTCTTC. This sequence encodes CASSTIRGGEQFF.

This sequence joins TRBV20-1 and TRBJ2-3, with 8 bases lining up with TRBD2. This CDR3 has 15 amino acids. The germline CDR1 and CDR2 sequences are DFQATT and SNEGSKA (reference sequence). With 5 bases clipped from V and 2 bases from J, the junction kept 9 bases outside the gene matches. CDR3 amino acids: CSAPPRGGLTDTQYF. DNA for the CDR3: TGCAGTGCTCCCCCGCGCGGGGGGCTCACAGATACGCAGTATTTT.

This clonotype was found a few times. This sequence joins TRBV9 and TRBJ2-5; possibly TRBD2 for D (5 bases). The DNA matches TRBJ2-1 better at its end, which makes the J call doubtful. CDR1 is SGDLS and CDR2 is YYNGEE in the germline V gene. There are 14 residues in the CDR3. CDR3 in DNA: TGTGCCAGCAGCGTAGTCTCTAGCATTAATGAGCAGTTCTTC. Its protein product is CASSVVSSINEQFF.

This clonotype was detected a few times. V gene TRBV9 combines with J gene TRBJ1-1; a possible D gene is TRBD1 (5 bases). V was clipped by 0 bases and J by 1 base, with 10 bases between them. The CDR3 contains 15 residues. CDR1 SGDLS and CDR2 YYNGEE come from the germline V gene. Here the CDR3 reads CASSVGPRENTEAFF. The DNA for the CDR3 is TGTGCCAGCAGCGTAGGGCCCAGGGAGAACACTGAAGCTTTCTTT.

This chain connects TRBV16 to TRBJ1-1; D unclear. CDR3 length: 15 residues. Trimming cost V 0 bases and J 1 base, with 9 bases left between them. Looked up from germline, CDR1 is KGHSY and CDR2 is FQNENV. The CDR3: CASSQSLAGNTEAFF. In DNA, the CDR3 is TGTGCCAGCAGCCAATCACTGGCAGGGAACACTGAAGCTTTCTTT.

This clonotype was recorded a few times. This sequence joins TRBV7-9 and TRBJ1-3; D unclear. Trimming stripped 5 bases from V and 8 bases from J, with 10 bases between. Germline-derived CDR1 and CDR2 are SEHNR and FQNEAQ (reference sequence). The CDR3 sequence is 12 residues long. The DNA of the CDR3 is TGTGCCAGCAGCCCACGCCGGGACACCATATATTTT. Amino acid sequence: CASSPRRDTIYF.

The genes are TRBV9 and TRBJ1-1, with 9 bases aligning to TRBD1. The germline CDR1 and CDR2 sequences are SGDLS and YYNGEE. The CDR3 totals 15 residues. V was clipped by 3 bases and J by 4 bases; unmatched bases: 7. The CDR3: CASSATGTGLTEAFF. CDR3 nucleotides: TGTGCCAGCAGCGCGACCGGGACAGGGCTCACTGAAGCTTTCTTT.

The CDR3: CASSHGTGLAKNIQYF. The DNA for the CDR3 is TGTGCCAGCAGCCACGGGACAGGGTTAGCCAAAAACATTCAGTACTTC. This chain joins TRBV12-3 or TRBV12-4 and TRBJ2-4, with 9 bases identical to TRBD1. The CDR3 is 16 amino acids. J gave up 0 bases and V 6 bases, and 6 bases lay outside the gene matches.